Following are 20 T cell receptor beta chains from one sample sequenced in a study of blood T cell repertoires in COVID-19. TCRdb keeps only in-frame clones here, not all; method: immunoSEQ multiplex PCR. Here the sample spans approximately 230,000 clones, roughly 80% being singletons. The material sequenced was peripheral blood. Source of these receptors: an elderly man with acute or convalescent COVID-19.

This clone is a singleton in its sample. This chain connects TRBV14 to TRBJ2-5, with a possible D match to TRBD1 (5 bases). V was pared by 4 bases and J by 5 bases, with 17 bases between. In germline, CDR1 is SGHDN, CDR2 FVKESK. This CDR3 has 15 residues. Here the CDR3 reads CASSPWQGLRETQYF. CDR3 DNA sequence: TGTGCCAGCAGCCCCTGGCAGGGTCTCCGGGAGACCCAGTACTTC.

This chain links TRBV5-1 with TRBJ2-7; tentative D call: TRBD1 (5 bases). CDR3 size: 14 residues. Germline V gene data show CDR1 as SGHRS and CDR2 as YFSETQ. The V gene lost 0 bases and the J gene lost 2 bases, with 9 bases spanning the gap. The CDR3 sequence is CASSLEQEPYEQYF. CDR3 in DNA: TGCGCCAGCAGCTTGGAACAGGAGCCCTACGAGCAGTACTTC. The full variable domain, completed using reference TRBV5-1 and TRBJ2-7, is KAGVTQTPRYLIKTRGQQVTLSCSPISGHRSVSWYQQTPGQGLQFLFEYFSETQRNKGNFPGRFSGRQFSNSRSEMNVSTLELGDSALYLCASSLEQEPYEQYFGPGTRLTVT.

The chain couples TRBV5-1 to TRBJ2-5, with 8 bases lining up with TRBD1. The germline V gene has CDR1 SGHRS and CDR2 YFSETQ. The length of the CDR3 is 15 residues. The trim removed 1 base at V and 2 bases at J, leaving 4 bases unmatched. The CDR3 here is CASSLTRGQQETQYF. The CDR3 DNA is TGCGCCAGCAGCTTGACCAGGGGGCAACAAGAGACCCAGTACTTC.

The chain uses TRBV18 and TRBJ1-6, with 10 bases aligning to TRBD1. The germline V gene has CDR1 KGHSH and CDR2 LQKENI. Trimming at V came to 3 bases and at J to 4 bases, leaving 3 bases not matched to a gene. This CDR3 is 16 amino acids long. The CDR3 here is CASSPRDRGYNSPLHF. Written as DNA, the CDR3 is TGTGCCAGCTCACCTCGGGACAGGGGTTATAATTCACCCCTCCACTTT.

The rearrangement uses TRBV2 and TRBJ1-1; D remains ambiguous. V lost 8 bases and J 10 bases, leaving 17 bases between the germline ends. The germline gives CDR1 SNHLY, CDR2 FYNNEI. The CDR3 has 12 amino acids. Here the CDR3 DNA reads TGTGCCAGCGCAACCGTACCCCCAGGAGCTTTCTTT. Protein: CASATVPPGAFF.

This clone was found a few times. J is TRBJ2-7 and V is TRBV7-9; possibly TRBD2 for D (5 bases). The length of the CDR3 is 14 residues. Per the germline V gene, CDR1 is SEHNR and CDR2 is FQNEAQ (reference sequence). V lost 5 bases, J lost 0 bases, and 11 bases lay in between. In DNA, the CDR3 is TGTGCCAGCAGCGGACTCACCGGCTCCTACGAGCAGTACTTC. This codes for CASSGLTGSYEQYF.

This clone has a single count. The chain uses TRBV27 and TRBJ1-6, with D perhaps TRBD1 (5 bases). V dropped 5 bases and J dropped 4 bases, with 12 bases sitting between them. CDR3 size: 15 residues. In germline, CDR1 is MNHEY, CDR2 SMNVEV (reference sequence). The CDR3 sequence is CASSTPTGYNSPLHF. The DNA for the CDR3 is TGTGCCAGCAGTACGCCTACAGGTTATAATTCACCCCTCCACTTT.

The gene calls are TRBV2 and TRBJ2-3, with D unclear. V dropped 2 bases and J dropped 4 bases, with 10 bases sitting between them. Germline CDR1 reads SNHLY; CDR2 reads FYNNEI. This CDR3 spans 14 amino acids. For the CDR3, the DNA is TGTGCCAGCAGTGAAACCAGCCGGGCAGATACGCAGTATTTT. This encodes CASSETSRADTQYF.

J is TRBJ1-6 and V is TRBV7-2; D remains unclear. V was clipped by 3 bases and J by 10 bases, with 16 bases between them. The length of the CDR3 is 15 residues. Per germline, CDR1 SGHTA and CDR2 FQGNSA. The CDR3 sequence is CASSFAARTGSPLHF. CDR3 DNA: TGTGCCAGCAGCTTCGCAGCGAGAACGGGATCACCCCTCCACTTT.

The chain uses TRBV11-2 and TRBJ2-1; 7 bases map to TRBD2. CDR3 length equals 14 residues. The ends lost 5 bases at V and 3 bases at J; junction bases unmatched: 4. The germline gives CDR1 SGHAT, CDR2 FQNNGV. The CDR3 DNA reads as TGTGCCAGCAGCCAGCGGGACTTCTACAATGAGCAGTTCTTC. Translated, it gives CASSQRDFYNEQFF. The entire variable domain, with the rest obtained from reference TRBV11-2 and TRBJ2-1, is as follows: EAGVAQSPRYKIIEKRQSVAFWCNPISGHATLYWYQQILGQGPKLLIQFQNNGVVDDSQLPKDRFSAERLKGVDSTLKIQPAKLEDSAVYLCASSQRDFYNEQFFGPGTRLTVL.

This clone was counted once. The chain employs TRBV7-2 and TRBJ2-5, with 9 bases fitting TRBD2. With 5 bases clipped from V and 4 bases from J, the junction kept 2 bases outside the gene matches. There are 13 residues in the CDR3. CDR1 is SGHTA and CDR2 is FQGNSA in the germline V gene. The CDR3 bases are TGTGCCAGCAGCCTGGGACTAGCAGAGACCCAGTACTTC. Its translation: CASSLGLAETQYF.

The V gene is TRBV7-9, the J gene TRBJ2-2; 8 bases line up with TRBD1. V lost 4 bases to trimming and J lost 5 bases; unmatched junction nucleotides: 6. Per the germline V gene, CDR1 is SEHNR and CDR2 is FQNEAQ (reference sequence). The CDR3 runs 15 residues. CDR3 region: CASSSGQGGTGELFF. In DNA form, the CDR3 reads TGTGCCAGCAGCTCCGGACAGGGAGGAACCGGGGAGCTGTTTTTT.

V is TRBV6-5 and J is TRBJ2-7; the D gene is possibly TRBD2 (6 bases). This CDR3 contains 15 residues. Germline V gene sequence: CDR1 MNHEY, CDR2 SVGAGI. Trimming shortened V by 6 bases and J by 2 bases, and 17 bases separated the two germline ends. CDR3 sequence (DNA): TGTGCCAGCAGGTACCCCTGGAGGGAGACCTACGAGCAGTACTTC. Its protein is CASRYPWRETYEQYF.

In this sample, this clone turned up a few times. The J gene is TRBJ1-2, the V gene TRBV5-1; possibly TRBD1 for D (6 bases). In germline, CDR1 is SGHRS, CDR2 YFSETQ. V lost 3 bases to trimming and J lost 8 bases, with 20 bases between them. The CDR3 runs 15 residues. Here the CDR3 DNA reads TGCGCCAGCAGCTCTTCGACAGGCCAACGAGGGGGCTACACCTTC. Amino acid sequence: CASSSSTGQRGGYTF.

The CDR3 coding sequence is TGTGCCTGGAGTGTTTCGGGAGGAAACACTGAAGCTTTCTTT. It yields the protein CAWSVSGGNTEAFF. The chain combines TRBV30 with TRBJ1-1; D unresolved. Germline V CDR1 and CDR2: GTSNPN, SVGIG (reference sequence). The CDR3 extends over 14 amino acids. Trimming cost V 0 bases and J 2 bases, with 10 bases left between them.

The chain recombines TRBV6-5 with TRBJ2-2; TRBD1 is a possible D gene (6 bases). Trimming removed 2 bases at V and 6 bases at J, with 13 bases between. The CDR3 runs 15 residues. Germline V gene sequence: CDR1 MNHEY, CDR2 SVGAGI. The CDR3 sequence is CASSYKGELAGELFF. DNA for the CDR3: TGTGCCAGCAGTTACAAGGGGGAGTTGGCCGGGGAGCTGTTTTTT.

This chain uses TRBV5-6 with TRBJ1-2; the D gene is possibly TRBD1 (5 bases). Germline CDR1 is SGHDT and CDR2 is YYEEEE. V shed 2 bases and J shed 4 bases, with 12 bases lying between them. There are 14 residues in the CDR3. The CDR3 DNA follows: TGTGCCAGCAGCTTCCTTAGGGGCGCCTATGGCTACACCTTC. It translates to CASSFLRGAYGYTF. The full variable domain, in which reference TRBV5-6 and TRBJ1-2 provide the parts outside the CDR3, is DAGVTQSPTHLIKTRGQQVTLRCSPKSGHDTVSWYQQALGQGPQFIFQYYEEEERQRGNFPDRFSGHQFPNYSSELNVNALLLGDSALYLCASSFLRGAYGYTFGSGTRLTVV.

J is TRBJ1-5 and V is TRBV7-9; D uncertain. V was trimmed by 4 bases and J by 1 base, leaving 14 bases between them. From germline, CDR1 is SEHNR and CDR2 FQNEAQ (reference sequence). This CDR3 has 16 amino acids. CDR3 region: CASSSGPGSSNQPQHF. The DNA for the CDR3 is TGTGCCAGCAGCTCGGGTCCGGGGTCCAGCAATCAGCCCCAGCATTTT.

This clone has just a few counts. The chain uses TRBV21-1 and TRBJ2-2; TRBD1 is the table's D call, not checked against the DNA. TRBV21-1 is labeled a pseudogene. CDR3 size: 15 residues. In DNA, the CDR3 is TGTGCCAGCAGCAAAGGGGGTCAGGGGACCGGGGAGCTGTTTTTT. Residues: CASSKGGQGTGELFF.

This clone was seen just once. Here the CDR3 DNA reads TGTGCCTGGAGCCAGGGGCCCCATCAGCCCCAGCATTTT. Translated: CAWSQGPHQPQHF. The J gene is TRBJ1-5, the V gene TRBV30; possibly TRBD1 for D (6 bases). The germline V gene has CDR1 GTSNPN and CDR2 SVGIG (reference sequence). The CDR3 spans 13 residues. The germline V and J ends were trimmed by 3 bases and 5 bases, with 11 bases remaining between them.